Each of the 26 T cell receptor beta chains below was sequenced from the same sample in a study of blood T cell repertoires in COVID-19. Data came from immunoSEQ multiplex PCR; TCRdb stores just in-frame clones and leaves some out. The sample includes around 310,000 clones, roughly 90% of them seen just once. The sequenced sample consisted of peripheral blood. Source of these receptors: a woman aged 40 to 50 with COVID-19, enrolled during active disease.

The rearrangement joins TRBV5-4 to TRBJ1-4; 8 bases agree with TRBD1. There are 14 residues in the CDR3. Germline values: CDR1 SGHNT, CDR2 YYREEE (reference sequence). Trimming took 4 bases from V and 7 from J; bases not matched to a gene: 6. CDR3: CASSVDRAGEKLFF. In DNA form, the CDR3 reads TGTGCCAGCAGCGTGGACAGGGCGGGTGAAAAACTGTTTTTT.

A remark on this clone: Mismatch with germline at one junction end may stem from a read error. DNA of the CDR3: TGTGCTAGCAGCGGCTACACAGGGACCGGGGCCAACGTCCTGACTTTC. Translating gives CASSGYTGTGANVLTF. The rearrangement uses TRBV7-7 and TRBJ2-6, with D maybe TRBD1 (6 bases). The CDR3 is 16 residues long. Germline V gives CDR1 SSHAT, CDR2 FNYEAQ (reference sequence). Using reference TRBV7-7 and TRBJ2-6 for the parts outside the CDR3, the full variable domain is GAGVSQSPRYKVTKRGQDVTLRCDPISSHATLYWYQQALGQGPEFLTYFNYEAQPDKSGLPSDRFSAERPEGSISTLTIQRTEQRDSAMYRCASSGYTGTGANVLTFGAGSRLTVL.

The CDR3 DNA reads TGCGCCAGCAGCCAAGATCCCCTTGGGACATTACAAGAGACCCAGTACTTC. Amino acids: CASSQDPLGTLQETQYF. This sequence joins TRBV4-1 and TRBJ2-5, with a possible D match to TRBD1 (6 bases). V dropped 0 bases and J dropped 2 bases, with 16 bases sitting between them. The CDR3 extends over 17 amino acids. Per germline, CDR1 MGHRA and CDR2 YSYEKL.

V and J are TRBV30 and TRBJ2-2, with 7 bases aligning to TRBD1. Germline trimming cut 5 bases from V and 4 bases from J; bases unmatched to any gene: 7. The CDR3 covers 14 residues. Germline values: CDR1 GTSNPN, CDR2 SVGIG (reference sequence). The CDR3 sequence: CAWGKGQTTGELFF. CDR3 nucleotide sequence: TGTGCCTGGGGAAAGGGACAGACCACCGGGGAGCTGTTTTTT.

The chain joins TRBV5-6 to TRBJ2-1; a possible D gene is TRBD2 (5 bases). Trimming removed 0 bases at V and 3 bases at J, with 10 bases between. The germline gives CDR1 SGHDT, CDR2 YYEEEE. CDR3 length: 15 residues. The CDR3 spells CASSLGELLYNEQFF. DNA of the CDR3: TGTGCCAGCAGCTTGGGGGAGCTCCTCTACAATGAGCAGTTCTTC.

V and J are TRBV7-2 and TRBJ2-3, with TRBD2 matching 8 bases. The CDR3 covers 19 residues. Germline values: CDR1 SGHTA, CDR2 FQGNSA. V was pared by 1 base and J by 4 bases, with 16 bases of the junction left unmatched. CDR3 sequence (DNA): TGTGCCAGCAGCTTAGGGGCCGGCTTTGGTAGCGGGGTGGCAGATACGCAGTATTTT. It specifies CASSLGAGFGSGVADTQYF. Variable domain in full (rest from reference TRBV7-2 and TRBJ2-3): GAGVSQSPSNKVTEKGKDVELRCDPISGHTALYWYRQSLGQGLEFLIYFQGNSAPDKSGLPSDRFSAERTGGSVSTLTIQRTQQEDSAVYLCASSLGAGFGSGVADTQYFGPGTRLTVL.

The chain links TRBV4-3 to TRBJ1-2; 10 nucleotides match TRBD1. Trimming removed 8 bases from V and 4 bases from J; junction bases left unmatched: 19. From germline, CDR1 is LGHNA and CDR2 YSLEER. This CDR3 comprises 18 residues. CDR3 residues: CASREAWTGGFGIYGYTF. In DNA form, the CDR3 reads TGCGCCAGCCGAGAAGCTTGGACAGGGGGTTTCGGGATCTATGGCTACACCTTC.

V and J are TRBV27 and TRBJ1-2; D remains unclear. Germline CDR1 is MNHEY and CDR2 is SMNVEV (reference sequence). This CDR3 has 14 amino acids. V was trimmed by 0 bases and J by 1 base, leaving 6 bases between them. CDR3 region: CASSLSGSNYGYTF. CDR3 DNA: TGTGCCAGCAGTTTATCTGGGAGTAACTATGGCTACACCTTC.

The CDR3 nucleotides are TGCGCCAGCAGCCAAGAGCGGGGGGCCGGGGAGACCCAGTACTTC. This encodes CASSQERGAGETQYF. This chain joins TRBV4-1 and TRBJ2-5, with TRBD2 matching over 8 bases. Losses at the gene ends were 0 bases for V and 5 bases for J; bases not matched to a gene: 5. The CDR3 is 15 amino acids. Germline V gene data show CDR1 as MGHRA and CDR2 as YSYEKL.

The rearrangement joins TRBV9 to TRBJ2-7, with TRBD2 matching over 12 bases. The germline V gene has CDR1 SGDLS and CDR2 YYNGEE. The CDR3 consists of 15 residues. J lost 5 bases, V lost 3 bases, and 6 bases had no gene match. The CDR3 region is CASSGSSGGGHEQYF. The CDR3, as DNA: TGTGCCAGCAGCGGTTCTAGCGGGGGGGGCCACGAGCAGTACTTC. The full variable domain, in which reference TRBV9 and TRBJ2-7 provide the parts outside the CDR3, is DSGVTQTPKHLITATGQRVTLRCSPRSGDLSVYWYQQSLDQGLQFLIQYYNGEERAKGNILERFSAQQFPDLHSELNLSSLELGDSALYFCASSGSSGGGHEQYFGPGTRLTVT.

The chain links TRBV24-1 to TRBJ1-5, with unresolved D. The germline CDR1 and CDR2 sequences are KGHDR and SFDVKD. V was trimmed by 4 bases and J by 7 bases, leaving 10 bases between them. The CDR3 is 13 amino acids. The CDR3 DNA reads TGTGCCACCAGTGAGCCTGGGGAGCAGCCCCAGCATTTT. As protein: CATSEPGEQPQHF.

Points on this clone: At one end, the junction sequence differs from germline, possibly due to a read error. This chain links TRBV6-6 with TRBJ2-7, with TRBD1 identical over 8 bases. CDR1 MNHNY and CDR2 SVGAGI come from the germline V gene (reference sequence). The CDR3 runs 13 residues. The CDR3 DNA reads TGTGCCAGCAGTGTACTTCAGGGGGCGGTACCCCAATTC. This codes for CASSVLQGAVPQF.

The chain uses TRBV18 and TRBJ1-4, with 7 bases that match TRBD1. The germline V gene has CDR1 KGHSH and CDR2 LQKENI. CDR3 length equals 17 residues. J was trimmed by 7 bases and V by 2 bases; bases with no gene match: 13. The CDR3 sequence: CASSPARVEGAFEKLFF. The CDR3 DNA is TGTGCCAGCTCACCAGCCCGGGTAGAGGGGGCGTTTGAAAAACTGTTTTTT.

The chain recombines TRBV10-3 with TRBJ2-7; 8 bases are shared with TRBD1. V shed 2 bases and J 5 bases; nucleotides not matched to a gene: 5. The CDR3 loop spans 14 amino acids. CDR1 and CDR2 from the germline V gene are ENHRY and SYGVKD. CDR3 sequence (DNA): TGTGCCATCAGTGAGCCCAAGGACAGGGACGAGCAGTACTTC. It specifies CAISEPKDRDEQYF.

As concerns this clone: Additional DNA sequences in this sample encode the identical CDR3. This chain links TRBV9 with TRBJ2-3; D unclear. CDR3 length: 14 amino acids. V was cut by 0 bases and J by 1 base, with 6 bases left in between. From germline, CDR1 is SGDLS and CDR2 YYNGEE. The CDR3 protein is CASSVGQGTDTQYF. CDR3 nucleotides: TGTGCCAGCAGCGTAGGCCAGGGCACAGATACGCAGTATTTT.

The chain uses TRBV27 and TRBJ2-2; D might be TRBD2 (5 bases). V lost 2 bases, J lost 7 bases, and 11 bases lay in between. The CDR3 loop spans 14 amino acids. Germline CDR1 reads MNHEY; CDR2 reads SMNVEV (reference sequence). The chain's CDR3 is CASSLEGYGGELFF. CDR3 nucleotide sequence: TGTGCCAGCAGTTTAGAGGGTTACGGCGGGGAGCTGTTTTTT.

V and J are TRBV5-4 and TRBJ1-4, with D possibly being TRBD1 (5 bases). Trimming removed 2 bases from V and 0 bases from J, with 11 bases in between. CDR1 and CDR2 (germline): SGHNT, YYREEE (reference sequence). The CDR3 has 16 residues. The CDR3 DNA sequence: TGTGCCAGCAGCTTTCAGGGAATGCCAACTAATGAAAAACTGTTTTTT. This sequence encodes CASSFQGMPTNEKLFF.

The chain couples TRBV18 to TRBJ2-2; no firm D call. The V gene's germline CDR1 is KGHSH and CDR2 LQKENI. The V end was cut by 2 bases, the J end by 2 bases, with 6 bases between. The CDR3 extends over 14 amino acids. CDR3 in DNA: TGTGCCAGCTCACCAAACGGTAACACCGGGGAGCTGTTTTTT. It encodes CASSPNGNTGELFF.

Here the CDR3 reads CATIPGTYATDTQYF. Written as DNA, the CDR3 is TGTGCCACCATCCCGGGGACTTACGCGACAGATACGCAGTATTTT. V and J are TRBV15 and TRBJ2-3; possible D gene TRBD2, 6 bases. The V gene lost 7 bases and the J gene lost 3 bases, with 17 bases spanning the gap. CDR3 length: 15 amino acids. Germline V gives CDR1 LNHNV, CDR2 YYDKDF (reference sequence). Full variable domain (outside the CDR3, taken from reference TRBV15 and TRBJ2-3): DAMVIQNPRYQVTQFGKPVTLSCSQTLNHNVMYWYQQKSSQAPKLLFHYYDKDFNNEADTPDNFQSRRPNTSFCFLDIRSPGLGDTAMYLCATIPGTYATDTQYFGPGTRLTVL.

The chain recombines TRBV6-1 with TRBJ1-5; D is unresolved. V was cut by 2 bases and J by 6 bases, with 14 bases left in between. The CDR3 is 15 residues long. Per the germline V gene, CDR1 is MNHNS and CDR2 is SASEGT. The CDR3 DNA sequence: TGTGCCAGCAGTGAATGGTTAGGAGTGAGTCAGCCCCAGCATTTT. Protein product: CASSEWLGVSQPQHF.

V is TRBV7-2 and J is TRBJ2-1; a possible D gene is TRBD1 (5 bases). The CDR3 contains 15 residues. Germline V CDR1 and CDR2: SGHTA, FQGNSA. V lost 1 base and J 5 bases, leaving 12 bases between the germline ends. CDR3 DNA sequence: TGTGCCAGCAGCTTAGACAGGATAACCCACAATGAGCAGTTCTTC. It codes for CASSLDRITHNEQFF.

This clone was detected only once. DNA for the CDR3: TGTGCCAGCTCACCAAGTATAGGGGGGGGAAAGAGCAATCAGCCCCAGCATTTT. It codes for CASSPSIGGGKSNQPQHF. J is TRBJ1-5 and V is TRBV18; a weak D match, TRBD1 (6 bases). Germline V CDR1 and CDR2: KGHSH, LQKENI. The CDR3 loop spans 18 amino acids. V was pared by 2 bases and J by 1 base, with 18 bases between.

The V call is TRBV27, the J call TRBJ1-2, with 9 positions matching TRBD1. In germline, CDR1 is MNHEY, CDR2 SMNVEV (reference sequence). CDR3 size: 14 residues. V trimming: 4 bases; J trimming: 2 bases; junction bases outside the gene matches: 2. CDR3 bases: TGTGCCAGCAGTTGGGGGACAGGGAACTATGGCTACACCTTC. Encoded protein: CASSWGTGNYGYTF.

The chain combines TRBV18 with TRBJ2-1; 8 bases are shared with TRBD1. There are 15 residues in the CDR3. Germline CDR1 KGHSH, CDR2 LQKENI. Trimming cost V 2 bases and J 8 bases; bases outside gene matches: 8. CDR3 nucleotide sequence: TGTGCCAGCTCACCAGGACAGGGTAAACTCGATGAGCAGTTCTTC. Protein: CASSPGQGKLDEQFF.

The chain uses TRBV28 and TRBJ1-1; D may be TRBD1 (5 bases). CDR1 and CDR2 from the germline V gene are MDHEN and SYDVKM. The CDR3 spans 12 residues. The V gene lost 8 bases and the J gene lost 6 bases, with 13 bases spanning the gap. The CDR3 DNA reads TGTGCCAGCGCGATGGACATTGCTGAAGCTTTCTTT. It yields the protein CASAMDIAEAFF.

The V and J genes are TRBV30 and TRBJ1-6; 8 nucleotides align to TRBD1. The V gene end was trimmed by 7 bases and the J gene end by 3 bases; junction bases not matched to a gene: 5. The length of the CDR3 is 14 residues. Germline V gene lookup returns CDR1 GTSNPN and CDR2 SVGIG (reference sequence). Written as DNA, the CDR3 is TGTGCCTTATTACAGGGGGGCTATAATTCACCCCTCCACTTT. It translates to CALLQGGYNSPLHF.